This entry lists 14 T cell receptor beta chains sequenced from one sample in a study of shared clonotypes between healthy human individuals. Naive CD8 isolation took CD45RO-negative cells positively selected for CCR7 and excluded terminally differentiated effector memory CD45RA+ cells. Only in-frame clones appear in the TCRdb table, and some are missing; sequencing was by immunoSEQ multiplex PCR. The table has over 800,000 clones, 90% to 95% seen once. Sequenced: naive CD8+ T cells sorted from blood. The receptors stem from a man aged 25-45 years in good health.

The chain's CDR3 is CASSLKSGVANTEAFF. The CDR3 DNA sequence: TGCGCCAGCAGCCTCAAATCAGGGGTGGCGAACACTGAAGCTTTCTTT. This chain connects TRBV4-3 to TRBJ1-1; D may be TRBD1 (6 bases). V was shortened by 4 bases and J by 1 base, with 16 bases between the two germline ends. Germline CDR1 is LGHNA and CDR2 is YSLEER. The CDR3 has 16 amino acids.

The CDR3 coding sequence is TGTGCCAGCAGCGATCGGACAACCTCCTACAATGAGCAGTTCTTC. It translates to CASSDRTTSYNEQFF. The chain is built from TRBV11-1 and TRBJ2-1, with D perhaps matching TRBD1 (5 bases). This CDR3 comprises 15 residues. V was pared by 5 bases and J by 0 bases, with 11 bases between. Germline V lookup: CDR1 SGHAT, CDR2 FQDESV (reference sequence).

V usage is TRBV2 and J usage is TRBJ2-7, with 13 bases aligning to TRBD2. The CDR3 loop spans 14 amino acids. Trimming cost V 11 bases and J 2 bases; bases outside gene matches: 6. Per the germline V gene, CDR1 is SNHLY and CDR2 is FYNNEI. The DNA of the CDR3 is TGTGCCGGGGGGACTAGCGGGAACACCTACGAGCAGTACTTC. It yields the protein CAGGTSGNTYEQYF.

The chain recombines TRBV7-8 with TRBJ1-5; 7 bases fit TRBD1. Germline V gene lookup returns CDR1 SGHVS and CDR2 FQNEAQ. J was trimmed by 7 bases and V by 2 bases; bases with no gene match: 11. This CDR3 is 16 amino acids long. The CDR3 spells CASSLFRQGNSQPQHF. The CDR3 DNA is TGTGCCAGCAGCTTATTCCGACAGGGAAACAGCCAGCCCCAGCATTTT.

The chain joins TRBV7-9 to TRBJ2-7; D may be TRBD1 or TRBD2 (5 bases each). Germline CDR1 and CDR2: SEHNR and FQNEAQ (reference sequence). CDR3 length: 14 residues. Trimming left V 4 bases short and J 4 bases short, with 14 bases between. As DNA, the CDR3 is TGTGCCAGCAGCTCCCCAGGGCGGACTTACGAGCAGTACTTC. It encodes CASSSPGRTYEQYF.

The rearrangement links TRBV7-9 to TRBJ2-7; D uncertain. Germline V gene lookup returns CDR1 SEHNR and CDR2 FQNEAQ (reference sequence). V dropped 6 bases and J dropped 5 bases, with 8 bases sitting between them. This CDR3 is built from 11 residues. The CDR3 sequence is CASREANEQYF. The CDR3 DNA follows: TGTGCCAGCAGGGAAGCCAACGAGCAGTACTTC.

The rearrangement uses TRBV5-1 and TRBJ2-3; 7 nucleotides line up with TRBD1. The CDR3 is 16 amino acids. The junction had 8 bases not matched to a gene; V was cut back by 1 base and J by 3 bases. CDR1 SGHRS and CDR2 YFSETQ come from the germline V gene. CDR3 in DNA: TGCGCCAGCAGCTTGAGGGGCAGGGGGATTACAGATACGCAGTATTTT. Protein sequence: CASSLRGRGITDTQYF.

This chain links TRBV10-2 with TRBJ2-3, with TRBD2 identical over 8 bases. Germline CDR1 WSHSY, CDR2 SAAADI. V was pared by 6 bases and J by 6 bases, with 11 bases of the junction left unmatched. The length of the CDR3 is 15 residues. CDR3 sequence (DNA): TGCGCCAGCAGCAAACTCAGCGGGAGTCTTGATACGCAGTATTTT. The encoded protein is CASSKLSGSLDTQYF.

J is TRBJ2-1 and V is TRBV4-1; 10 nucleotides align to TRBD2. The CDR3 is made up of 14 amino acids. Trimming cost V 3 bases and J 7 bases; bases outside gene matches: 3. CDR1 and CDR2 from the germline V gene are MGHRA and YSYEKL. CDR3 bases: TGCGCCAGCAGCCACCATAGCGGGAGGAATGAGCAGTTCTTC. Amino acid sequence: CASSHHSGRNEQFF.

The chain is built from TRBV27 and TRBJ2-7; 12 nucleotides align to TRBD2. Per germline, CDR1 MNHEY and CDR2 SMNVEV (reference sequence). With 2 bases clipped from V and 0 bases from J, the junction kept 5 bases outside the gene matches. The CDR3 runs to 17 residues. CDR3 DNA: TGTGCCAGCAGTTTACTTCGGACTAGCGGGAACTCCTACGAGCAGTACTTC. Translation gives CASSLLRTSGNSYEQYF.

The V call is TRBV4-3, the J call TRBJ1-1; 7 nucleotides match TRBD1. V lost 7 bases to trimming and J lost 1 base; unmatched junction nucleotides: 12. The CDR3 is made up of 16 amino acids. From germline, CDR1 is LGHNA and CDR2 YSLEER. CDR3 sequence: CASTPGGQKTNTEAFF. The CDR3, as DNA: TGCGCCAGCACACCGGGGGGACAGAAAACGAACACTGAAGCTTTCTTT.

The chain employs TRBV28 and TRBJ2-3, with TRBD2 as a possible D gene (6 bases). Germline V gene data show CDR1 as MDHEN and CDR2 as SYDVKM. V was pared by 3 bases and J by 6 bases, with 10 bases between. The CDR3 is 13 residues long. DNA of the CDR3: TGTGCCAGCAGTTTTCGGAGGGTGGATACGCAGTATTTT. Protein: CASSFRRVDTQYF.

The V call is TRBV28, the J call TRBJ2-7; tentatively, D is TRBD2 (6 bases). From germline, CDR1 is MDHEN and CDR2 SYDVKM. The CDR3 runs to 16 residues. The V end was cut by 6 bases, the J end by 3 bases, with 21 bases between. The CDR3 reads CASSRRMGLRNYEQYF. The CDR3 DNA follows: TGTGCCAGCAGCCGTCGAATGGGACTGAGAAACTACGAGCAGTACTTC. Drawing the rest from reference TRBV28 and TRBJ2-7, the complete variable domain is DVKVTQSSRYLVKRTGEKVFLECVQDMDHENMFWYRQDPGLGLRLIYFSYDVKMKEKGDIPEGYSVSREKKERFSLILESASTNQTSMYLCASSRRMGLRNYEQYFGPGTRLTVT.

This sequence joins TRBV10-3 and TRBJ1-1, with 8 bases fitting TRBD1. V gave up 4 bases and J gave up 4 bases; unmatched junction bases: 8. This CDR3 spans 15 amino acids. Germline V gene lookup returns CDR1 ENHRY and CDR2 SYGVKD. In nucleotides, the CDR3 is TGTGCCATCAGTGGAGGCAGGGGGCAGAGCACTGAAGCTTTCTTT. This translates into CAISGGRGQSTEAFF.